This T cell receptor beta chain stems from a study of cytomegalovirus exposure and HLA in healthy donors. Notes on this clone: Its antigen is unknown.

The protocol was immunoSEQ multiplex PCR, while the TCRdb copy is restricted to in-frame clones and leaves out a portion. Here the sample spans under 200,000 clones, around nine tenths being singletons. The study, taken as a whole, reports: In vitro checks showed that a few CMV-associated chains really do target CMV antigens.

Looked up from germline, CDR1 is LNHDA and CDR2 is SQIVND (reference sequence). The CDR3 has 15 amino acids. Trimming pared 8 bases from V and 7 bases from J, leaving 21 bases between. This clonotype originated in a woman in her late teens or twenties in good health and CMV-seronegative. The sequenced sample consisted of PBMCs. V is TRBV19 and J is TRBJ2-1; D gene ambiguous. The CDR3 DNA reads as TGTGCCAGTTCTATACAACCTAGTGATCGGAATGAGCAGTTCTTC. This sequence encodes CASSIQPSDRNEQFF.